The rows below give T cell receptor beta chains drawn from one sample of a study of T cells in Graves' hyperthyroidism and ophthalmopathy. TCRdb reprocessed the multiplex PCR reads via MiXCR and lists one record per CDR3 protein. The top ten hold around 48% of the sample, which has a few hundred thousand distinct CDR3 sequences, roughly a fifth seen once. The sequenced material came from blood. These receptor sequences come from a woman aged 45-60 years with Graves' hyperthyroidism. CDR3s include the opening cysteine and the closing phenylalanine or tryptophan. D genes are given only for firm matches. Size tells how often a clone was seen (once, few, many) or the class of an expanded clone, and some rows leave it out.

V: TRBV12-3/TRBV12-4; J: TRBJ2-7; D: NA; size: many; CDR3: CASSFGRARGEQYF
V: TRBV10-1; J: TRBJ2-2; D: NA; size: many; CDR3: CASSDVTGELFF
V: TRBV6-2/TRBV6-3; J: TRBJ2-7; D: NA; size: NA; CDR3: CASSYAHGVGLIPYEQYF
V: TRBV12-3/TRBV12-4; J: TRBJ2-7; D: NA; size: many; CDR3: CASSSGTPYEQYF
V: TRBV11-3; J: TRBJ2-1; D: TRBD2; size: many; CDR3: CASSGRMTSGRDGYEQFF
V: TRBV20-1; J: TRBJ2-7; D: TRBD2; size: many; CDR3: CSARDPGLGSGEQYF
V: TRBV19; J: TRBJ1-5; D: NA; size: NA; CDR3: CANRGQISNQPQHF
V: TRBV18; J: TRBJ1-6; D: TRBD1; size: once; CDR3: CASSPLSSTGGSYNSPLHF
V: TRBV14; J: TRBJ1-1; D: NA; size: few; CDR3: CASSRGLNTEAFF
V: TRBV27; J: TRBJ1-2; D: TRBD1; size: many; CDR3: CASSPLTGGGGGYTF
V: TRBV9; J: TRBJ1-1; D: NA; size: once; CDR3: CASSVSDQNTEAFF
V: TRBV6-2/TRBV6-3; J: TRBJ2-7; D: TRBD1; size: many; CDR3: CASSDRANEQYF
V: TRBV28; J: TRBJ2-7; D: NA; size: many; CDR3: CASSSDSFYEQYF
V: TRBV5-1; J: TRBJ2-5; D: TRBD2; size: NA; CDR3: CASSVSTSGIEKTQYF
V: TRBV28; J: TRBJ2-2; D: TRBD1; size: many; CDR3: CASSPDRAGTGELFF
V: TRBV9; J: TRBJ1-4; D: NA; size: NA; CDR3: CASSVGGLDRGGEKLFF
V: TRBV30; J: TRBJ1-3; D: TRBD1; size: few; CDR3: CARRLGTGGGNTIYF
V: TRBV20-1; J: TRBJ1-1; D: TRBD1; size: many; CDR3: CSARPGQVNTEAFF
V: TRBV28; J: TRBJ1-1; D: TRBD1; size: many; CDR3: CASSWGTGDVGTEAFF
V: TRBV20-1; J: TRBJ2-3; D: NA; size: many; CDR3: CSARSTALGTDTQYF
V: TRBV14; J: TRBJ1-1; D: NA; size: many; CDR3: CASSAGSSTEAFF
V: TRBV5-8; J: TRBJ1-2; D: NA; size: few; CDR3: CASSSTGTGFFYGYTF
V: TRBV28; J: TRBJ2-1; D: TRBD2; size: many; CDR3: CASRGRAAYNEQFF
V: TRBV2; J: TRBJ1-6; D: NA; size: many; CDR3: CASTWQGDNSPLHF
V: TRBV30; J: TRBJ2-3; D: NA; size: few; CDR3: CAWSVHSTDTQYF
V: TRBV6-1; J: TRBJ1-3; D: TRBD1; size: many; CDR3: CASSRQGISGNTIYF
V: TRBV20-1; J: TRBJ2-1; D: TRBD2; size: NA; CDR3: CSAQLAGAWDEQFF
V: TRBV12-3/TRBV12-4; J: TRBJ2-1; D: NA; size: NA; CDR3: CASSRISSYNEQFF
V: TRBV2; J: TRBJ2-2; D: TRBD1; size: many; CDR3: CASSPLRGRGSTGELFF
V: TRBV5-1; J: TRBJ2-2; D: TRBD2; size: few; CDR3: CASSFVAGGTGELFF
V: TRBV11-2; J: TRBJ2-7; D: TRBD2; size: many; CDR3: CASSLDSGRAYEQYF
V: TRBV7-9; J: TRBJ2-5; D: NA; size: many; CDR3: CASSFGYQETQYF
V: TRBV4-1; J: TRBJ2-7; D: NA; size: few; CDR3: CASSQAGASSYEQYF
V: TRBV6-1; J: TRBJ2-1; D: TRBD2; size: many; CDR3: CASSSGIDNEQFF
V: TRBV7-6; J: TRBJ1-6; D: NA; size: few; CDR3: CASSLRAGGYNSPLHF
V: TRBV27; J: TRBJ1-5; D: NA; size: many; CDR3: CASRLGVEGQPQHF
V: TRBV20-1; J: TRBJ2-2; D: NA; size: many; CDR3: CSAKQGSGGGELFF
V: TRBV20-1; J: TRBJ1-1; D: NA; size: many; CDR3: CSARLEAGDTEAFF
V: TRBV4-2; J: TRBJ2-1; D: TRBD2; size: few; CDR3: CASSQELAGYNEQFF
V: TRBV5-4; J: TRBJ2-7; D: TRBD2; size: few; CDR3: CASSFPGLAGEKGYEQYF
V: TRBV12-3/TRBV12-4; J: TRBJ1-2; D: NA; size: few; CDR3: CASSLSQGSYGYTF
V: TRBV7-2; J: TRBJ2-5; D: TRBD2; size: many; CDR3: CASSSSGRIQETQYF
V: TRBV2; J: TRBJ2-7; D: TRBD2; size: NA; CDR3: CASKGGGASGGTYEQYF
V: TRBV6-1; J: TRBJ2-3; D: TRBD2; size: many; CDR3: CASSVQRGAGGSRDTQYF
V: TRBV28; J: TRBJ2-7; D: NA; size: NA; CDR3: CASSLGGGLAYEQYF